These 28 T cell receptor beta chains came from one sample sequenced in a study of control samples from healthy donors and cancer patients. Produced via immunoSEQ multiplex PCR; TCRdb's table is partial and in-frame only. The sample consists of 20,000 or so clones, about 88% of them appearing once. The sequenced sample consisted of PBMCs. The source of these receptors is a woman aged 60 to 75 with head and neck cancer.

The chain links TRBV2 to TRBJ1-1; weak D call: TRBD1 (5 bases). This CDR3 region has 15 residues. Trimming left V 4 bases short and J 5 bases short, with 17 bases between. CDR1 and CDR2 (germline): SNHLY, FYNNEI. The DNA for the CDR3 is TGTGCCAGCAGTGGTGGGCCAGGGAGTGGGACTGAAGCTTTCTTT. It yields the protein CASSGGPGSGTEAFF.

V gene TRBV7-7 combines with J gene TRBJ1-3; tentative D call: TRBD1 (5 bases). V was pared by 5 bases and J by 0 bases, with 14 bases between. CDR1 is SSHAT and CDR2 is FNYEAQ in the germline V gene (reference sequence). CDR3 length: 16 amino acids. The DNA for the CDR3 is TGTGCCAGCAGCCCGGCGGGGCCCTACTCTGGAAACACCATATATTTT. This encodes CASSPAGPYSGNTIYF.

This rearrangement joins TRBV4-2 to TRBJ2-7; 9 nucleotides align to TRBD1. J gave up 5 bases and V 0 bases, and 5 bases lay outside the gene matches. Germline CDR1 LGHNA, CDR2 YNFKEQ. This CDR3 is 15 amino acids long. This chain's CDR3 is CASSQDPGQGDEQYF. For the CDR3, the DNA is TGTGCCAGCAGCCAAGATCCGGGACAGGGCGACGAGCAGTACTTC.

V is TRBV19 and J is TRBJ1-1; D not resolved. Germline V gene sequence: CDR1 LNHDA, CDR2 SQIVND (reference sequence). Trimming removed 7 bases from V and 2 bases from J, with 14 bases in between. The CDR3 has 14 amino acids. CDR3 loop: CASTPSSPNTEAFF. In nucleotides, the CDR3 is TGTGCCAGTACTCCGTCCTCCCCAAACACTGAAGCTTTCTTT.

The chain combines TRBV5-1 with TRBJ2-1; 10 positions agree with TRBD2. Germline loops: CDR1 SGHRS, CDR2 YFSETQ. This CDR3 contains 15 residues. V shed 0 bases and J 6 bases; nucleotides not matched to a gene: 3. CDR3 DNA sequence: TGCGCCAGCAGCTTGGCGGCTAGCGGGGGCAATGAGCAGTTCTTC. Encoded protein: CASSLAASGGNEQFF.

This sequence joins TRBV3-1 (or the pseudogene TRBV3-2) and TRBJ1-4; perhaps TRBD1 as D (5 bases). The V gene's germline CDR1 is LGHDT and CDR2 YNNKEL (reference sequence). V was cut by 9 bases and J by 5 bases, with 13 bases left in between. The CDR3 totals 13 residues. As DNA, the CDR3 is TGTGCCAGGAGACAGCGGAAGAATGAAAAACTGTTTTTT. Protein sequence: CARRQRKNEKLFF.

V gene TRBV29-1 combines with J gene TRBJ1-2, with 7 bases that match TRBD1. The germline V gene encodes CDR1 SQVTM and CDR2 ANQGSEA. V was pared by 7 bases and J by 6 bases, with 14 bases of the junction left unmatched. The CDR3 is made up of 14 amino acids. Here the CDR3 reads CSAQRQGNLDGYTF. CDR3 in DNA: TGCAGCGCCCAAAGACAGGGTAATCTTGATGGCTACACCTTC.

As DNA, the CDR3 is TGCGCCAGCAGCTTGGGGGACAGGGGGCACACTGAAGCTTTCTTT. This translates into CASSLGDRGHTEAFF. The genes are TRBV5-1 and TRBJ1-1; 12 bases fit TRBD1. The CDR3 loop spans 15 amino acids. J was trimmed by 3 bases and V by 0 bases; bases with no gene match: 0. Germline CDR1 is SGHRS and CDR2 is YFSETQ.

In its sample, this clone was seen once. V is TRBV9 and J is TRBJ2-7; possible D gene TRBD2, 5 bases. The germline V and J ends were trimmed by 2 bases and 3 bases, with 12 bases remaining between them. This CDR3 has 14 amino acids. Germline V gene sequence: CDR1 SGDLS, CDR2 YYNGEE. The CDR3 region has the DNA TGTGCCAGCAGCGTGGACTCAGAGGACTACGAGCAGTACTTC. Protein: CASSVDSEDYEQYF. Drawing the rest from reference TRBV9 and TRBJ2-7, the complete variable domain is DSGVTQTPKHLITATGQRVTLRCSPRSGDLSVYWYQQSLDQGLQFLIQYYNGEERAKGNILERFSAQQFPDLHSELNLSSLELGDSALYFCASSVDSEDYEQYFGPGTRLTVT.

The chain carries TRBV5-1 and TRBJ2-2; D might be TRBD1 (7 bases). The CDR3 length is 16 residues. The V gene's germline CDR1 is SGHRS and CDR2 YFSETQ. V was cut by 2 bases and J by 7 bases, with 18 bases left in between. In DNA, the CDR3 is TGCGCCAGCAGCTTTACTGCTGGAGGGGGCCACGGGGAGCTGTTTTTT. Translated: CASSFTAGGGHGELFF.

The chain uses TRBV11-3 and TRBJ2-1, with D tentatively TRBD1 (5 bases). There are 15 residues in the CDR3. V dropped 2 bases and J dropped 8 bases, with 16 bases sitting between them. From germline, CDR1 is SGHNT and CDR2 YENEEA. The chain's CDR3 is CASSLQGTPTDEQFF. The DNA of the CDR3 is TGTGCCAGCAGCTTACAGGGTACCCCCACGGATGAGCAGTTCTTC.

Written as DNA, the CDR3 is TGTGCCAGCAGTGATGGGACAGACTACGAGCAGTACTTC. Its protein is CASSDGTDYEQYF. J is TRBJ2-7 and V is TRBV6-4; TRBD1 agrees at 7 bases. Germline V gives CDR1 MRHNA, CDR2 SNTAGT. After removal of 3 bases from V and 3 bases from J, the junction contained 2 bases not matched to a gene. CDR3 length: 13 residues.

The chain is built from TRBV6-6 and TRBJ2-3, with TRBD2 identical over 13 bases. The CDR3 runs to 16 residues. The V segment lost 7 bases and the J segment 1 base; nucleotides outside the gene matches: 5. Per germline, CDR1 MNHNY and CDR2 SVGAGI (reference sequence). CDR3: CASTWTSGGGTDTQYF. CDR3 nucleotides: TGTGCCAGCACTTGGACTAGCGGGGGTGGCACAGATACGCAGTATTTT.

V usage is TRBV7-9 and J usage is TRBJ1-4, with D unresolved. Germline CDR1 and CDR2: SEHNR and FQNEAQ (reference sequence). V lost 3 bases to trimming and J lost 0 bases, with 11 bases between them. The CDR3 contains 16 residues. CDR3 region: CASSFWRTATNEKLFF. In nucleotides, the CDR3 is TGTGCCAGCAGCTTTTGGAGAACAGCAACTAATGAAAAACTGTTTTTT.

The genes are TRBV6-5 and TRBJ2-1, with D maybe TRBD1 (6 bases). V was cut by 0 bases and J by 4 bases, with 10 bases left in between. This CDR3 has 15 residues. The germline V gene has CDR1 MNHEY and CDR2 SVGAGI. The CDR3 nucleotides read TGTGCCAGCAGTTACTCGACAGGCGATTACAATGAGCAGTTCTTC. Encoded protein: CASSYSTGDYNEQFF.

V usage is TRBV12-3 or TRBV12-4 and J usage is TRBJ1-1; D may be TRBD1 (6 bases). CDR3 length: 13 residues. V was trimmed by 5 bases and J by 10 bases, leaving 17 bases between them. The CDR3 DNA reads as TGTGCCAGCAGTCCCAGCGGACAGCGACGAGCTTTCTTT. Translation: CASSPSGQRRAFF.

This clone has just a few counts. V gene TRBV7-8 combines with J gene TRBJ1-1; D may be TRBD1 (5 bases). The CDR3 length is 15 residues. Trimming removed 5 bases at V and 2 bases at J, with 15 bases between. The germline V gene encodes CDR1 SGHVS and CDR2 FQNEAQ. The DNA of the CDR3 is TGTGCCAGCAGCCGACTTACTACAGGTAACACTGAAGCTTTCTTT. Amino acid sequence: CASSRLTTGNTEAFF.

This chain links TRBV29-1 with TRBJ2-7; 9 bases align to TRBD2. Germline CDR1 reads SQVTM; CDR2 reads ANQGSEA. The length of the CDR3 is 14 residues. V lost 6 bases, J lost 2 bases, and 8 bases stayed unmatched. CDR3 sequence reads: CSVGLAGRTYEQYF. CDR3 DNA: TGCAGCGTAGGGCTAGCGGGAAGAACCTACGAGCAGTACTTC.

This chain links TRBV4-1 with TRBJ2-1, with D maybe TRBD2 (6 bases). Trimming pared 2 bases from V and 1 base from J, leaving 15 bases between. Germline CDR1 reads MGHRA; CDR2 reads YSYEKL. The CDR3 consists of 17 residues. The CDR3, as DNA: TGCGCCAGCAGCCAAAGCGGGTCCCCGAGGTCCTACAATGAGCAGTTCTTC. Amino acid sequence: CASSQSGSPRSYNEQFF.

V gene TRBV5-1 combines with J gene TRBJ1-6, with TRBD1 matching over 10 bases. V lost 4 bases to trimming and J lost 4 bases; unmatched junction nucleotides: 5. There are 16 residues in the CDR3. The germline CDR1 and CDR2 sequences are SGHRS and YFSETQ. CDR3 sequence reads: CASSVGQGGYNSPLHF. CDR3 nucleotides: TGCGCCAGCAGCGTCGGACAGGGGGGATATAATTCACCCCTCCACTTT.

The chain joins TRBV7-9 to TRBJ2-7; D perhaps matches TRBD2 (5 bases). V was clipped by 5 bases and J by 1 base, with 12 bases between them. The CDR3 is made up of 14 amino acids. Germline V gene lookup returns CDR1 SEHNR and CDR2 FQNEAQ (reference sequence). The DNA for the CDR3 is TGTGCCAGCAGCCTTGGGAGTGGGTCCTACGAGCAGTACTTC. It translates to CASSLGSGSYEQYF.

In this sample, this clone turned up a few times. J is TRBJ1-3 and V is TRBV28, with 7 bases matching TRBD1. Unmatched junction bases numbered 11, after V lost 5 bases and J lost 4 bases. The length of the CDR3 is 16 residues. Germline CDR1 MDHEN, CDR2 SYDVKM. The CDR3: CASSPPTGHQGNTIYF. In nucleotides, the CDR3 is TGTGCCAGCAGTCCGCCGACAGGGCACCAAGGAAACACCATATATTTT.

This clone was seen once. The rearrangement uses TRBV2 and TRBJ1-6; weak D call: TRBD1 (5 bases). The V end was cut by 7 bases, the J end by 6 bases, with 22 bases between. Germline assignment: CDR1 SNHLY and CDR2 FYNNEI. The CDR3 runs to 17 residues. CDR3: CASNGAARVTANSPLHF. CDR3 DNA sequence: TGTGCCAGCAATGGGGCGGCTAGGGTCACGGCTAATTCACCCCTCCACTTT.

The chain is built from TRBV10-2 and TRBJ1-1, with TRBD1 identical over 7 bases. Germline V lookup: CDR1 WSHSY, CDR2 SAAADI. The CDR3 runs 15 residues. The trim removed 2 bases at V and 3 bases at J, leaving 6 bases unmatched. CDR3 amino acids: CASSEVQGGDTEAFF. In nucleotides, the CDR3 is TGCGCCAGCAGTGAGGTGCAGGGGGGGGACACTGAAGCTTTCTTT.

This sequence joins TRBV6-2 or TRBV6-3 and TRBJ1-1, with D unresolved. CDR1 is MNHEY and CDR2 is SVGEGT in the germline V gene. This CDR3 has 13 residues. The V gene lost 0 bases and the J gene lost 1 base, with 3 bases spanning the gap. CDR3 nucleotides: TGTGCCAGCAGTTACTCTAAGAACACTGAAGCTTTCTTT. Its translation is CASSYSKNTEAFF.

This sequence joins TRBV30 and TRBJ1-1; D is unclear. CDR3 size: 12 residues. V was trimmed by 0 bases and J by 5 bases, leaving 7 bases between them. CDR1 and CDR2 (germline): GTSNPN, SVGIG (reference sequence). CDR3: CAWSVRGTEAFF. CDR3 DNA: TGTGCCTGGAGTGTCCGGGGAACTGAAGCTTTCTTT.

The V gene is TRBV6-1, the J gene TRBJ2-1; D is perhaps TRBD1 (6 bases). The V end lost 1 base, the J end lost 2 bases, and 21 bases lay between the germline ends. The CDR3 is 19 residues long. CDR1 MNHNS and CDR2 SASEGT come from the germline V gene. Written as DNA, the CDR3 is TGTGCCAGCAGTGAAGAAGGGCTGATAACCAGGGGTCCCTACAATGAGCAGTTCTTC. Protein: CASSEEGLITRGPYNEQFF.

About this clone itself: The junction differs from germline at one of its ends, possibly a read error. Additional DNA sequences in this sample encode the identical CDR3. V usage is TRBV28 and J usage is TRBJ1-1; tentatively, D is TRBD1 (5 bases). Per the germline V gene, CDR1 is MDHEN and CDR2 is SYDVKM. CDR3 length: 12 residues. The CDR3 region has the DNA TGCGCCAGCACCTCAGGGTGGACTGAAGCTTTCTTT. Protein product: CASTSGWTEAFF.